This T cell receptor (beta chain) was recorded in a study of blood T cells in healthy people across ages. The study's findings and limits: The study found more naive CD4+ cells and higher diversity in long-lived than aged donors.

Together with a sample-barcoded 5' primer, a J-beta primer mix was included in a second PCR lasting about 6 to 12 cycles. MiXCR was run by TCRdb on the 5' RACE reads, yielding one entry per CDR3 protein. The repertoire holds fewer than 600,000 distinct CDR3 sequences, with about 28% as singletons. Looked up from germline, CDR1 is SGHTA and CDR2 is FQGNSA. The CDR3 covers 14 residues. V lost 3 bases and J lost 8; bases outside the gene matches: 7. About this clonotype itself: What it binds is unknown.

These records were also assigned to another study, of T cells of mothers and their children. That study adds: Each mother yielded more than 9 million TCR beta CDR3 reads. Each child yielded millions of reads.

Input material: blood. The chain links TRBV7-2 to TRBJ2-1; the match to TRBD1 covers 7 bases. The sequence was obtained from a boy younger than 10 in good health. The CDR3 reads CASSFFTGDHEQFF. DNA of the CDR3: TGTGCCAGCAGCTTCTTTACAGGGGATCATGAGCAGTTCTTC.